These 27 T cell receptor beta chains came from one sample sequenced in a study of tumor T cells in aggressive B-cell lymphoma. This table comes from immunoSEQ multiplex PCR, and its TCRdb copy is limited to in-frame clones, with some not included. The sample has fewer than 3,500 clones, roughly 85% seen once. Sequenced input: tumor tissue. These receptor sequences come from an adult with diffuse large B cell lymphoma. Some clones in this sample may be carry-over from other donors' samples.

The genes are TRBV18 and TRBJ2-3; D gene uncertain. Trimming pared 3 bases from V and 5 bases from J, leaving 6 bases between. The CDR3 totals 12 residues. Germline-derived CDR1 and CDR2 are KGHSH and LQKENI. Here the CDR3 DNA reads TGTGCCAGCTCACCCTACAGAGATACGCAGTATTTT. This sequence encodes CASSPYRDTQYF.

The chain is built from TRBV4-3 and TRBJ2-5; 12 bases match TRBD2. The CDR3 runs to 16 residues. The V and J ends lost 0 bases and 5 bases, in that order; junction bases with no gene match: 4. Germline V gene data show CDR1 as LGHNA and CDR2 as YSLEER. CDR3: CASSQDRGTSGETQYF. The DNA for the CDR3 is TGCGCCAGCAGCCAAGATCGTGGGACTAGCGGGGAGACCCAGTACTTC.

V and J are TRBV28 and TRBJ1-4; TRBD1 matches at 10 bases. The CDR3 sequence is 15 residues long. Germline CDR1 is MDHEN and CDR2 is SYDVKM. V shed 4 bases, J shed 8 bases, and the junction held 7 bases outside the gene matches. Here the CDR3 reads CASSSDRGRREKLFF. CDR3 nucleotide sequence: TGTGCCAGCAGTTCAGACAGGGGGCGGAGAGAAAAACTGTTTTTT.

The rearrangement uses TRBV19 and TRBJ1-6; tentative D call: TRBD1 (5 bases). CDR3 size: 16 residues. Germline CDR1 is LNHDA and CDR2 is SQIVND (reference sequence). V lost 6 bases, J lost 1 base, and 13 bases lay in between. The CDR3 DNA reads as TGTGCCAGTAGCCTCGGGAGGGGTTCCTATAATTCACCCCTCCACTTT. Translated: CASSLGRGSYNSPLHF.

This chain joins TRBV11-2 and TRBJ2-1; 8 nucleotides match TRBD1. The CDR3 is made up of 14 amino acids. Germline CDR1 reads SGHAT; CDR2 reads FQNNGV. Trimming at V came to 5 bases and at J to 4 bases, leaving 4 bases not matched to a gene. The CDR3: CASSPDRVYNEQFF. The CDR3, as DNA: TGTGCCAGCAGCCCGGACAGGGTTTACAATGAGCAGTTCTTC.

This clone has just one count. The genes are TRBV2 and TRBJ1-5, with D possibly being TRBD1 (6 bases). The V and J ends lost 7 bases and 6 bases respectively, with 13 bases between them. This CDR3 spans 13 amino acids. Germline V gene lookup returns CDR1 SNHLY and CDR2 FYNNEI. CDR3 DNA: TGTGCCAGCATCCTAAGGGGGGGTCAGCCCCAGCATTTT. This codes for CASILRGGQPQHF.

The V gene is TRBV19, the J gene TRBJ2-1, with D possibly matching TRBD2 (6 bases). This CDR3 spans 12 amino acids. V was pared by 10 bases and J by 4 bases, with 11 bases between. Germline V lookup: CDR1 LNHDA, CDR2 SQIVND (reference sequence). The DNA of the CDR3 is TGTGCCACCCGGGGGTGGTACAATGAGCAGTTCTTC. It codes for CATRGWYNEQFF.

This chain connects TRBV5-5 to TRBJ1-4; TRBD1 aligns across 9 bases. This CDR3 contains 16 residues. V shed 1 base and J 6 bases; nucleotides not matched to a gene: 7. Germline loops: CDR1 SGHKS, CDR2 YYEKEE (reference sequence). CDR3 residues: CASSLITGTGYEKLFF. The CDR3 coding sequence is TGTGCCAGCAGCTTGATTACCGGGACAGGGTATGAAAAACTGTTTTTT.

The V call is TRBV7-9, the J call TRBJ1-4, with D uncertain. Trimming left V 1 base short and J 8 bases short, with 14 bases between. CDR3 length equals 15 residues. CDR1 SEHNR and CDR2 FQNEAQ come from the germline V gene (reference sequence). The CDR3 reads CASSLGSVLGEKLFF. The CDR3 DNA sequence: TGTGCCAGCAGCTTAGGGTCCGTTCTAGGCGAAAAACTGTTTTTT.

To note about this clone: The sample holds other DNA sequences that translate to the same CDR3. The chain carries TRBV10-3 and TRBJ1-5, with a possible D match to TRBD1 (6 bases). The CDR3 has 13 residues. Germline V gives CDR1 ENHRY, CDR2 SYGVKD. The V gene lost 8 bases and the J gene lost 4 bases, with 12 bases spanning the gap. The CDR3 nucleotides read TGTGCCATCGCGACAGGACCAAATCAGCCCCAGCATTTT. It yields the protein CAIATGPNQPQHF.

The chain links TRBV2 to TRBJ2-7, with no clear D. The CDR3 is 11 amino acids. CDR1 is SNHLY and CDR2 is FYNNEI in the germline V gene. V was cut by 5 bases and J by 2 bases, with 4 bases left in between. CDR3 in amino acids: CASSYTYEQYF. CDR3 bases: TGTGCCAGCAGTTATACCTACGAGCAGTACTTC.

This clone was seen a few times. V is TRBV7-2 and J is TRBJ1-2; 11 bases fit TRBD1. The CDR3 is made up of 14 amino acids. The V segment lost 4 bases and the J segment 6 bases; nucleotides outside the gene matches: 4. The V gene's germline CDR1 is SGHTA and CDR2 FQGNSA. The CDR3 sequence: CASSWGQGVDGYTF. The DNA for the CDR3 is TGTGCCAGCAGCTGGGGACAGGGGGTGGATGGCTACACCTTC.

The J gene is TRBJ1-2, the V gene TRBV29-1; tentative D call: TRBD1 (5 bases). Trimming removed 4 bases from V and 4 bases from J, with 13 bases in between. CDR1 and CDR2 (germline): SQVTM, ANQGSEA. The CDR3 has 13 amino acids. The CDR3, as DNA: TGCAGCGTTGGGTCAGGGTCCTTCTATGGCTACACCTTC. This gives the protein CSVGSGSFYGYTF. Full variable domain (missing parts from reference TRBV29-1 and TRBJ1-2): SAVISQKPSRDICQRGTSLTIQCQVDSQVTMMFWYRQQPGQSLTLIATANQGSEATYESGFVIDKFPISRPNLTFSTLTVSNMSPEDSSIYLCSVGSGSFYGYTFGSGTRLTVV.

The rearrangement uses TRBV28 and TRBJ1-2, with D possibly matching TRBD1 (6 bases). The ends were cut back, 11 bases at V and 2 bases at J, with 15 bases in the middle. CDR3 size: 13 residues. Germline loops: CDR1 MDHEN, CDR2 SYDVKM. CDR3 in DNA: TGTGCCTGCACTGGGGGCGTCAACTATGGCTACACCTTC. Translating it yields CACTGGVNYGYTF.

Comment on this clone: Other DNA variants within this sample encode the same CDR3. This chain links TRBV4-2 with TRBJ1-4; D gene ambiguous. Germline lookup yields CDR1 LGHNA and CDR2 YNFKEQ. V lost 1 base, J lost 7 bases, and 7 bases lay in between. The CDR3 has 13 residues. The chain's CDR3 is CASSQGAVEKLFF. DNA of the CDR3: TGTGCCAGCAGCCAAGGGGCAGTTGAAAAACTGTTTTTT.

This clone was detected once. This rearrangement joins TRBV6-5 to TRBJ1-1; the D gene is possibly TRBD1 (6 bases). Germline V gene lookup returns CDR1 MNHEY and CDR2 SVGAGI. V lost 6 bases, J lost 1 base, and 9 bases lay in between. The CDR3 contains 13 residues. In nucleotides, the CDR3 is TGTGCCAGCAGCGTACAGGGGAACACTGAAGCTTTCTTT. This encodes CASSVQGNTEAFF.

This clone was found a few times. V and J are TRBV11-3 and TRBJ2-7, with TRBD2 identical over 7 bases. Germline CDR1 SGHNT, CDR2 YENEEA. The CDR3 is made up of 12 amino acids. J lost 6 bases, V lost 5 bases, and 4 bases had no gene match. The CDR3: CASSQRGGEQYV. The CDR3 DNA is TGTGCCAGCAGCCAGCGCGGGGGCGAGCAGTACGTC.

This clone was found once. The chain combines TRBV18 with TRBJ1-1, with D possibly matching TRBD1 (5 bases). With 4 bases removed from V and 4 bases from J, the gap between germline ends came to 13 bases. This CDR3 has 14 residues. CDR1 KGHSH and CDR2 LQKENI come from the germline V gene. In DNA form, the CDR3 reads TGTGCCAGCTCACTACAGCAGGGTCGCACTGAAGCTTTCTTT. Its translation is CASSLQQGRTEAFF.

The V gene is TRBV13, the J gene TRBJ1-1; 7 bases line up with TRBD1. V shed 5 bases, J shed 7 bases, and the junction held 10 bases outside the gene matches. This CDR3 has 14 amino acids. From germline, CDR1 is PRHDT and CDR2 FYEKMQ (reference sequence). In nucleotides, the CDR3 is TGTGCCAGCAGCCGACGACAGGGTTGGAATGAAGCTTTCTTT. Residues: CASSRRQGWNEAFF.

This clone was counted once. V gene TRBV7-2 combines with J gene TRBJ2-5, with 7 bases matching TRBD2. The germline V gene has CDR1 SGHTA and CDR2 FQGNSA. V shed 5 bases and J 2 bases; nucleotides not matched to a gene: 11. This CDR3 has 16 amino acids. As DNA, the CDR3 is TGTGCCAGCAGCCAACCGAGGGCTAGCGGACAAGAGACCCAGTACTTC. As protein: CASSQPRASGQETQYF.

The chain links TRBV7-2 to TRBJ2-5; a possible D gene is TRBD2 (6 bases). Trimming left V 5 bases short and J 3 bases short, with 13 bases between. Per germline, CDR1 SGHTA and CDR2 FQGNSA. The length of the CDR3 is 14 residues. The CDR3 sequence is CASSPQWGEETQYF. CDR3 nucleotide sequence: TGTGCCAGCAGCCCGCAGTGGGGGGAAGAGACCCAGTACTTC.

A remark on this clone: This sample also contains other DNA sequences that code for the same CDR3. The chain employs TRBV7-9 and TRBJ2-7; TRBD1 agrees at 7 bases. J was trimmed by 2 bases and V by 5 bases; bases with no gene match: 6. Germline lookup yields CDR1 SEHNR and CDR2 FQNEAQ (reference sequence). The CDR3 runs 14 residues. The CDR3 loop is CASSTRQGTYEQYV. The CDR3 DNA is TGTGCCAGCAGCACAAGACAGGGAACCTACGAGCAGTACGTC.

CDR3 bases: TGTGCTAGCCCCCCCGACAGGATTTACACTGAAGCTTTCTTT. As protein: CASPPDRIYTEAFF. The gene calls are TRBV12-5 and TRBJ1-1, with D maybe TRBD1 (6 bases). Deletions cut 9 bases from V and 3 bases from J, with 17 bases between. CDR1 and CDR2 from the germline V gene are LGHNT and FRNRAP. The CDR3 consists of 14 residues. Complete variable domain (other parts from reference TRBV12-5 and TRBJ1-1): DARVTQTPRHKVTEMGQEVTMRCQPILGHNTVFWYRQTMMQGLELLAYFRNRAPLDDSGMPKDRFSAEMPDATLATLKIQPSEPRDSAVYFCASPPDRIYTEAFFGQGTRLTVV.

The chain is built from TRBV11-2 and TRBJ1-1; 8 bases agree with TRBD1. The V gene end was trimmed by 4 bases and the J gene end by 5 bases; junction bases not matched to a gene: 6. Looked up from germline, CDR1 is SGHAT and CDR2 is FQNNGV. The CDR3 runs to 14 residues. In DNA, the CDR3 is TGTGCCAGCAGCTCCGGACAGGGCGAGACTGAAGCTTTCTTT. This gives the protein CASSSGQGETEAFF.

The V and J genes are TRBV7-9 and TRBJ2-7; 11 bases align to TRBD1. The V gene's germline CDR1 is SEHNR and CDR2 FQNEAQ (reference sequence). The CDR3 loop spans 16 amino acids. After removal of 5 bases from V and 3 bases from J, the junction contained 9 bases not matched to a gene. The CDR3 DNA reads TGTGCCAGCAGCGCCCCGGGACAGGGGGAGGACTACGAGCAGTACTTC. It encodes CASSAPGQGEDYEQYF. Combining the CDR3 with reference TRBV7-9 and TRBJ2-7 gives the whole variable domain DTGVSQNPRHKITKRGQNVTFRCDPISEHNRLYWYRQTLGQGPEFLTYFQNEAQLEKSRLLSDRFSAERPKGSFSTLEIQRTEQGDSAMYLCASSAPGQGEDYEQYFGPGTRLTVT.

The gene calls are TRBV7-2 and TRBJ2-3; 8 bases are a match to TRBD2. The CDR3 runs to 18 residues. The germline CDR1 and CDR2 sequences are SGHTA and FQGNSA. After removal of 2 bases from V and 0 bases from J, the junction contained 10 bases not matched to a gene. The chain's CDR3 is CASSLRLFSGTSTDTQYF. CDR3 sequence (DNA): TGTGCCAGCAGCTTACGGCTCTTTAGCGGGACTAGCACAGATACGCAGTATTTT.

The J gene is TRBJ1-1, the V gene TRBV4-2, with D possibly matching TRBD1 (5 bases). The germline V and J ends were trimmed by 4 bases and 3 bases, with 21 bases remaining between them. CDR1 and CDR2 from the germline V gene are LGHNA and YNFKEQ. The CDR3 totals 17 residues. The CDR3 here is CASSPLGSRGLDTEAFF. Here the CDR3 DNA reads TGTGCCAGCAGCCCCCTCGGCAGTAGGGGCTTGGACACTGAAGCTTTCTTT.